This TCR beta chain came from a study of shared clonotypes between healthy human individuals. The CDR3 sequence is 14 residues long. Trimming took 3 bases from V and 0 from J, leaving 6 bases between them. The germline gives CDR1 ENHRY, CDR2 SYGVKD. Each subset's genomic DNA was split evenly across several immunoSEQ plates. Sequenced by immunoSEQ multiplex PCR; TCRdb stores in-frame clones only, minus some. The sample has some 1 million clones; roughly 80% are singletons. As concerns this clone: Its antigen is unidentified.

Study results and limitations: Generally, naive subsets (rather than memory subsets) showed larger estimated richness.

V is TRBV10-3 and J is TRBJ1-3; D gene uncertain. The sequenced sample consisted of memory CD4+ T cells sorted from blood. The subset was: CD45RA-negative fraction. This clonotype was obtained from a man between 18 and 35 years old in good health. The CDR3 DNA reads TGTGCCATCAGTGACGGGGACTCTGGAAACACCATATATTTT. Protein: CAISDGDSGNTIYF.